This TCR beta chain was captured by sequencing in a study of blood T cells in healthy people across ages. As for the study in general: About one barcoded beta molecule per two T cells came from capture by template switching.

The CDR3 is 12 residues long. Germline CDR1 SNHLY, CDR2 FYNNEI. A second PCR of roughly 7 to 11 cycles used a sample-barcoded 5' primer and a J-beta primer mix. Tags on each cDNA molecule came from a template-switch adaptor with 12 random nucleotides. TCRdb fed the 5' RACE reads into MiXCR, producing one record per CDR3 protein. The table includes about 780,000 distinct CDR3 sequences, about half detected once. Per sample, a minimum of 6 million PBMCs were isolated. Samples each had at least 5 micrograms of total RNA extracted. The sequenced sample consisted of blood. This TCR was recovered from a man at least 80 years old in good health. The chain employs TRBV2 and TRBJ2-4; a weak D match, TRBD1 (6 bases). Matching the DNA end better, TRBJ2-7 makes the J call doubtful. The CDR3 protein is CATVQGTYEQYF. In DNA form, the CDR3 reads TGTGCCACCGTACAGGGAACCTACGAGCAGTACTTC.